This record concerns one TCR beta chain sequence. Its antigen is unidentified. This entry comes from a study of blood T cells in healthy people across ages. Study results and limitations: The recorded TCR beta diversity per million T cells decreased in a roughly linear manner with age.

Per the germline V gene, CDR1 is SGHTA and CDR2 is FQGNSA. V was clipped by 7 bases and J by 4 bases, with 15 bases between them. This CDR3 has 14 residues. Through a sample-barcoded 5' primer and a J-beta primer mix, a second PCR was run for roughly 6 to 12 cycles. TCRdb reanalysed the 5' RACE reads using MiXCR and keeps one entry per CDR3 protein. The data show about 2 million distinct CDR3 sequences, approximately 50% seen once. The receptor was derived from a woman between 40 and 55 years old in good health. The V call is TRBV7-2, the J call TRBJ2-3; tentatively, D is TRBD2 (6 bases). Sequenced material: blood. The CDR3: CASTLNGGSDTQYF. The CDR3 nucleotides read TGTGCCAGCACGCTTAACGGGGGATCAGATACGCAGTATTTT.